The 24 T cell receptor beta chains in this list originate from one sample, sequenced in a study of regulatory T cells in long-lasting Graves disease. This sample's time point: newly diagnosed GD, antithyroid drugs for less than 3 months. TCR sequences were obtained from RNA taken from PBMCs. Sequencing libraries for TCR beta were prepared with iRepertoire HTBI primers and Arm-PCR of CDR3 regions. TCRdb independently ran MiXCR on the multiplex PCR reads; one entry per CDR3 protein. In the table there are 530,000 or so distinct CDR3 sequences, around an eighth of which are singletons. The same data also went into a second study, on T cells in Graves' hyperthyroidism and ophthalmopathy.

The sequencing here drew on peripheral blood mononuclear cells (PBMCs), taken at new diagnosis, from a patient treated with antithyroid drugs. The receptors stem from a man aged 25-45 years with Graves disease.

This clonotype has at least ten counts. This sequence joins TRBV29-1 and TRBJ2-2; D uncertain. Germline CDR1 SQVTM, CDR2 ANQGSEA. CDR3 length: 14 residues. V was shortened by 4 bases and J by 0 bases, with 9 bases between the two germline ends. In DNA, the CDR3 is TGCAGCGTTGTCGACTTACCGAACACCGGGGAGCTGTTTTTT. It codes for CSVVDLPNTGELFF.

This clonotype has at least ten counts. V gene TRBV12-3 or TRBV12-4 combines with J gene TRBJ1-1, with D unresolved. There are 15 residues in the CDR3. Deletions cut 7 bases from V and 4 bases from J, with 19 bases between. DNA for the CDR3: TGTGCCAGCATTCCTCAGTACGGAGTTACCACTGAAGCTTTCTTT. It specifies CASIPQYGVTTEAFF.

This clonotype was observed many times. The V gene is TRBV28, the J gene TRBJ1-4; no clear D gene. V was shortened by 4 bases and J by 10 bases, with 16 bases between the two germline ends. Germline CDR1 is MDHEN and CDR2 is SYDVKM. The CDR3 has 14 residues. CDR3 residues: CASSSRAVQIKLFF. DNA of the CDR3: TGTGCCAGCAGTTCTCGGGCCGTCCAAATAAAACTGTTTTTT.

This clonotype was counted ten times or more. The chain uses TRBV11-2 and TRBJ2-7; D possibly corresponds to TRBD2 (6 bases). V was cut by 1 base and J by 3 bases, with 10 bases left in between. The CDR3 is 14 residues long. Germline V lookup: CDR1 SGHAT, CDR2 FQNNGV. The CDR3 nucleotides are TGTGCCAGCAGCTTAGCGGGGGTGGGCTACGAGCAGTACTTC. It yields the protein CASSLAGVGYEQYF. The entire variable domain, with the rest obtained from reference TRBV11-2 and TRBJ2-7, is as follows: EAGVAQSPRYKIIEKRQSVAFWCNPISGHATLYWYQQILGQGPKLLIQFQNNGVVDDSQLPKDRFSAERLKGVDSTLKIQPAKLEDSAVYLCASSLAGVGYEQYFGPGTRLTVT.

In this sample, this clonotype turned up many times. V gene TRBV5-6 combines with J gene TRBJ2-1; D might be TRBD1 or TRBD2, each matching 5 bases. The V and J ends lost 4 bases and 7 bases respectively, with 12 bases between them. CDR3 length: 13 residues. The germline V gene encodes CDR1 SGHDT and CDR2 YYEEEE. The CDR3 here is CASSLGVGNEQFF. The CDR3 DNA is TGTGCCAGCAGCCTGGGGGTGGGAAATGAGCAGTTCTTC.

DNA for the CDR3: TGTGCCAGCTCACCGACTTTAGGAGGGAACGAGCAGTTCTTC. It encodes CASSPTLGGNEQFF. The V gene is TRBV18, the J gene TRBJ2-1; weak D call: TRBD2 (6 bases). CDR1 is KGHSH, CDR2 LQKENI, per germline. The germline V and J ends were trimmed by 3 bases and 10 bases, with 16 bases remaining between them. This CDR3 comprises 14 residues.

This clonotype was detected many times. J is TRBJ2-7 and V is TRBV29-1, with D maybe TRBD1 (5 bases). The ends were cut back, 5 bases at V and 0 bases at J, with 11 bases in the middle. The CDR3 is 13 residues long. Germline CDR1 and CDR2: SQVTM and ANQGSEA. Here the CDR3 reads CSVSQGLSYEQYF. The CDR3 nucleotides are TGCAGCGTTAGTCAGGGTCTCTCCTACGAGCAGTACTTC.

Remarks on this clonotype: Compared with germline, one end of the junction differs, possibly owing to a read error. This chain connects TRBV2 to TRBJ2-1, with TRBD1 matching 7 bases. The CDR3 runs to 18 residues. Germline assignment: CDR1 SNHLY and CDR2 FYNNEI. In DNA form, the CDR3 reads TGCGCCAGCAGCGGACGGACTCGGACAGGTTCATCCTACAATGAGCAGTTCTTC. Translated: CASSGRTRTGSSYNEQFF.

This clonotype was picked up a small number of times. The CDR3 region has the DNA TGTGCCAGCAGCGTAGGAAGAACTGGACTAGCGGTTTACGAGCAGTACTTC. It codes for CASSVGRTGLAVYEQYF. V usage is TRBV9 and J usage is TRBJ2-7, with TRBD2 identical over 10 bases. CDR3 size: 17 residues. CDR1 SGDLS and CDR2 YYNGEE come from the germline V gene. Trimming at V came to 0 bases and at J to 4 bases, leaving 10 bases not matched to a gene.

In this sample, this clonotype turned up many times. The genes are TRBV27 and TRBJ2-3; D may correspond to TRBD1 or TRBD2 (5 bases each). The CDR3 covers 15 residues. The germline V and J ends were trimmed by 2 bases and 8 bases, with 17 bases remaining between them. Germline V CDR1 and CDR2: MNHEY, SMNVEV (reference sequence). The CDR3 reads CASSLGGSGGVTQYF. The CDR3 coding sequence is TGTGCCAGCAGTTTAGGCGGTTCTGGGGGTGTTACGCAGTATTTT.

This clonotype was recorded a few times. This chain joins TRBV29-1 and TRBJ2-2; TRBD1 matches 8 bases. CDR1 SQVTM and CDR2 ANQGSEA come from the germline V gene. The ends lost 2 bases at V and 7 bases at J; junction bases unmatched: 6. CDR3 size: 14 residues. CDR3 DNA sequence: TGCAGCGTTGAATTGGGACAGGCGAGCGGGGAGCTGTTTTTT. Translation gives CSVELGQASGELFF.

The V call is TRBV3-1, the J call TRBJ2-5; D may be TRBD1 (5 bases). Between the trimmed V and J ends, which lost 0 bases and 5 bases, there was a span of 16 bases. There are 16 residues in the CDR3. Looked up from germline, CDR1 is LGHDT and CDR2 is YNNKEL (reference sequence). CDR3 bases: TGTGCCAGCAGCCAAGATGGGGCAGGGCTGGGGGAGACCCAGTACTTC. As protein: CASSQDGAGLGETQYF.

This clonotype has at least ten counts. This sequence joins TRBV24-1 and TRBJ1-2, with D possibly TRBD1 on 5 matching bases. Germline CDR1 reads KGHDR; CDR2 reads SFDVKD. V was clipped by 4 bases and J by 4 bases, with 15 bases between them. This CDR3 has 15 amino acids. The CDR3: CATSDPAGAGYGYTF. In DNA, the CDR3 is TGTGCCACCAGTGACCCAGCCGGGGCTGGCTATGGCTACACCTTC.

The table lists this clonotype with many counts. The rearrangement links TRBV7-2 to TRBJ2-1; 10 positions match TRBD1. There are 15 residues in the CDR3. Germline V CDR1 and CDR2: SGHTA, FQGNSA. The J segment lost 5 bases and the V segment lost 5 bases, leaving 6 bases of the junction unmatched. The CDR3 loop is CASSPRTGGNNEQFF. The CDR3 coding sequence is TGTGCCAGCAGCCCCCGGACAGGGGGAAACAATGAGCAGTTCTTC.

Comments on this clonotype: At one of its ends the junction is not consistent with the germline gene, which may arise from a read error. The rearrangement links TRBV2 to TRBJ2-5; D ambiguous. This CDR3 comprises 11 residues. Germline-derived CDR1 and CDR2 are SNHLY and FYNNEI. In DNA, the CDR3 is TGTGCCGGCAGTGGTCAAGAGACCCAGTACTTC. Translating gives CAGSGQETQYF.

V is TRBV11-3 and J is TRBJ2-1; D is unclear. Germline lookup yields CDR1 SGHNT and CDR2 YENEEA. Deletions cut 5 bases from V and 3 bases from J, with 20 bases between. CDR3 length equals 17 residues. DNA of the CDR3: TGTGCCAGCAGCAACGTGGACCGATGGCGACGCTACAATGAGCAGTTCTTC. As protein: CASSNVDRWRRYNEQFF.

This clonotype was seen a few times. The J gene is TRBJ2-4, the V gene TRBV3-1; D gene uncertain. CDR1 and CDR2 (germline): LGHDT, YNNKEL (reference sequence). Between the trimmed V and J ends, which lost 0 bases and 0 bases, there was a span of 6 bases. There are 15 residues in the CDR3. CDR3 loop: CASSQDRIAKNIQYF. In DNA, the CDR3 is TGTGCCAGCAGCCAAGATCGAATAGCCAAAAACATTCAGTACTTC.

This clonotype has ten or more counts. The V call is TRBV5-1, the J call TRBJ1-1; D call uncertain. The CDR3 spans 13 residues. Germline CDR1 is SGHRS and CDR2 is YFSETQ. The germline V and J ends were trimmed by 7 bases and 4 bases, with 14 bases remaining between them. CDR3 region: CASRGEVSTEAFF. The CDR3 DNA reads TGCGCCAGCCGAGGCGAAGTGAGCACTGAAGCTTTCTTT. The full variable domain, in which reference TRBV5-1 and TRBJ1-1 provide the parts outside the CDR3, is KAGVTQTPRYLIKTRGQQVTLSCSPISGHRSVSWYQQTPGQGLQFLFEYFSETQRNKGNFPGRFSGRQFSNSRSEMNVSTLELGDSALYLCASRGEVSTEAFFGQGTRLTVV.

This clonotype was counted at least ten times. The chain carries TRBV20-1 and TRBJ2-3, with 7 bases lining up with TRBD1. The CDR3 loop spans 15 amino acids. The germline V gene encodes CDR1 DFQATT and CDR2 SNEGSKA (reference sequence). Germline trimming cut 0 bases from V and 1 base from J; bases unmatched to any gene: 4. CDR3 protein: CSARDPRGRTDTQYF. The CDR3 DNA follows: TGCAGTGCTAGAGACCCTAGGGGGCGCACAGATACGCAGTATTTT.

This clonotype appeared many times. The chain links TRBV24-1 to TRBJ1-1; possible D gene TRBD1, 5 bases. CDR1 KGHDR and CDR2 SFDVKD come from the germline V gene. V dropped 4 bases and J dropped 11 bases, with 22 bases sitting between them. This CDR3 is built from 15 residues. The CDR3 DNA is TGTGCCACCAGTGACCCTTCGGACGGGCCTGGGGGGGCTTTCTTT. Amino acids: CATSDPSDGPGGAFF.

This clonotype has only a few counts. The gene calls are TRBV29-1 and TRBJ2-7; D perhaps matches TRBD1 (6 bases). CDR3 length: 13 residues. Germline values: CDR1 SQVTM, CDR2 ANQGSEA. The ends were cut back, 4 bases at V and 2 bases at J, with 12 bases in the middle. CDR3 in DNA: TGCAGCGTTGGACAGGCACAAACCTACGAGCAGTACTTC. It is translated as CSVGQAQTYEQYF.

This clonotype was seen at least ten times. The rearrangement joins TRBV12-3 or TRBV12-4 to TRBJ1-5; D is ambiguous. V lost 5 bases and J lost 4, with 9 bases in between. CDR3 size: 13 residues. CDR3 region: CASSMTQNQPQHF. The CDR3 coding sequence is TGTGCCAGCAGTATGACTCAGAATCAGCCCCAGCATTTT.

This clonotype was picked up many times. This chain connects TRBV11-2 to TRBJ2-7, with D perhaps matching TRBD1 or TRBD2 (5 bases each). The germline V gene encodes CDR1 SGHAT and CDR2 FQNNGV. V was cut by 2 bases and J by 8 bases, with 7 bases left in between. The CDR3 extends over 11 amino acids. CDR3: CASSLQGQQYF. The CDR3 nucleotides read TGTGCCAGCAGCTTACAGGGACAGCAGTACTTC.

This clonotype has at least ten counts. This chain joins TRBV28 and TRBJ1-5; weak D call: TRBD1 (5 bases). CDR1 is MDHEN and CDR2 is SYDVKM in the germline V gene. CDR3 length: 14 amino acids. Trimming shortened V by 5 bases and J by 7 bases, and 15 bases separated the two germline ends. CDR3 sequence (DNA): TGTGCCAGCAGTGATATCCGGGGGGAACAGCCCCAGCATTTT. Translating it yields CASSDIRGEQPQHF. The full variable domain, its missing parts supplied by reference TRBV28 and TRBJ1-5, is DVKVTQSSRYLVKRTGEKVFLECVQDMDHENMFWYRQDPGLGLRLIYFSYDVKMKEKGDIPEGYSVSREKKERFSLILESASTNQTSMYLCASSDIRGEQPQHFGDGTRLSIL.